The text below deals with one T cell receptor beta chain. The record originates from a study of blood T cell repertoires in COVID-19. Across the whole study: The United States, Italy and Spain supplied acute and convalescent COVID-19 samples. PBMCs, B-cell-depleted T cells, or T cells provided the cDNA or gDNA that made up the material.

TCRdb's copy holds only in-frame clones and misses some; the assay was immunoSEQ multiplex PCR. The table shows 150,000 to 190,000 clones, with roughly 71% occurring only once. This receptor was obtained from a woman aged 80 or older with acute or convalescent COVID-19. The sample taken for sequencing was peripheral blood.

This chain's CDR3 is CSESGTGGLSPQETQYF. As DNA, the CDR3 is TGCAGCGAATCCGGGACAGGGGGCTTGTCCCCTCAAGAGACCCAGTACTTC. The V and J genes are TRBV29-1 and TRBJ2-5; the match to TRBD1 covers 12 bases. Trimming at V came to 7 bases and at J to 2 bases, leaving 14 bases not matched to a gene. Germline CDR1 reads SQVTM; CDR2 reads ANQGSEA. CDR3 size: 17 residues.